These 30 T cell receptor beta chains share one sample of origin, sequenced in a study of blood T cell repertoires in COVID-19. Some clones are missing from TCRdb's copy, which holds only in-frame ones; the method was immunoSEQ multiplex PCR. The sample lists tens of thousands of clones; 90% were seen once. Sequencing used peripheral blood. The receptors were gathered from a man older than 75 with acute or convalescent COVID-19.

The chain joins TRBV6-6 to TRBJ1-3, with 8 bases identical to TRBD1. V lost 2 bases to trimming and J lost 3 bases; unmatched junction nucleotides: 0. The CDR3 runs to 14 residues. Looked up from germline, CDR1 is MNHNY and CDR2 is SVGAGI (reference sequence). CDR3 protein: CASSYGQGGNTIYF. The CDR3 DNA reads TGTGCCAGCAGTTACGGACAGGGTGGAAACACCATATATTTT.

CDR3 sequence: CASSVRTGSEQYF. CDR3 nucleotide sequence: TGTGCCAGCAGTGTAAGAACAGGGAGCGAGCAGTACTTC. J is TRBJ2-7 and V is TRBV12-3 or TRBV12-4; D possibly corresponds to TRBD1 (6 bases). This CDR3 has 13 amino acids. The ends were cut back, 5 bases at V and 6 bases at J, with 14 bases in the middle.

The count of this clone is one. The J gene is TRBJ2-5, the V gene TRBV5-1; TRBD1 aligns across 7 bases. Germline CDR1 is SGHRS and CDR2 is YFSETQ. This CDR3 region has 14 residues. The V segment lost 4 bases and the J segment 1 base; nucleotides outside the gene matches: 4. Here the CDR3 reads CASSMGTAQETQYF. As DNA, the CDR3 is TGCGCCAGCAGCATGGGGACAGCCCAAGAGACCCAGTACTTC.

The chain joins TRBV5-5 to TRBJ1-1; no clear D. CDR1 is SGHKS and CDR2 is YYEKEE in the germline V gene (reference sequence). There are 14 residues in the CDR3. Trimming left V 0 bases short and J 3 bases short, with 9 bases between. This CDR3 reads CASSLAGIYTEAFF. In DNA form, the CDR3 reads TGTGCCAGCAGCTTGGCGGGGATTTACACTGAAGCTTTCTTT. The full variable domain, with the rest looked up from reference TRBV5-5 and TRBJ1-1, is DAGVTQSPTHLIKTRGQQVTLRCSPISGHKSVSWYQQVLGQGPQFIFQYYEKEERGRGNFPDRFSARQFPNYSSELNVNALLLGDSALYLCASSLAGIYTEAFFGQGTRLTVV.

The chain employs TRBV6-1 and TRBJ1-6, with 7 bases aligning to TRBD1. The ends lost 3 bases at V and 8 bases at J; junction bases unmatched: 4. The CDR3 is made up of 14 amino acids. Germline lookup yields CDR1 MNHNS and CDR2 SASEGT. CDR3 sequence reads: CASSDPRGYSPLHF. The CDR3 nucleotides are TGTGCCAGCAGTGACCCCAGGGGGTATTCACCCCTCCACTTT.

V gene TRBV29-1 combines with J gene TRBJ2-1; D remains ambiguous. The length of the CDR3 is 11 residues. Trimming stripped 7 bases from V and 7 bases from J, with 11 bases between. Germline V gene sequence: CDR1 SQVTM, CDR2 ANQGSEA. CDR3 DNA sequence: TGCAGCGGATCGACTTATAATGAGCAGTTCTTC. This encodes CSGSTYNEQFF.

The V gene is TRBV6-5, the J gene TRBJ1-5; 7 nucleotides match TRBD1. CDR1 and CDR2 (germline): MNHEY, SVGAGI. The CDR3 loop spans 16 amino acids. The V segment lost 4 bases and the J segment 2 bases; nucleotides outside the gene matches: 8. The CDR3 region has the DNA TGTGCCAGCAGTTCAGGGGGTTACGTAGGCAATCAGCCCCAGCATTTT. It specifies CASSSGGYVGNQPQHF.

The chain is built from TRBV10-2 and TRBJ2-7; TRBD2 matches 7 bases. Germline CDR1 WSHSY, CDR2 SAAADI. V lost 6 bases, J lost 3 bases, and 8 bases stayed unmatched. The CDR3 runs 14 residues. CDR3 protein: CASRALGGIYEQYF. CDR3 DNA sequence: TGCGCCAGCAGGGCCCTGGGGGGGATCTACGAGCAGTACTTC.

The CDR3 loop is CAWSRGRGVQPQHF. The CDR3 DNA sequence: TGTGCCTGGAGTCGAGGACGCGGGGTCCAGCCCCAGCATTTT. The chain recombines TRBV30 with TRBJ1-5; D is unresolved. Trimming took off 2 bases at V and 7 bases at J, with 15 bases between the two ends. In germline, CDR1 is GTSNPN, CDR2 SVGIG (reference sequence). This CDR3 contains 14 residues.

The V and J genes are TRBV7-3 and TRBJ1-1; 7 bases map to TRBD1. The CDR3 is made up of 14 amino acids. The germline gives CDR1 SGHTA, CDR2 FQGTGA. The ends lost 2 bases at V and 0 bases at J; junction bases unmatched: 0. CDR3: CASSLDRVNTEAFF. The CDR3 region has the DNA TGTGCCAGCAGCTTAGACAGGGTGAACACTGAAGCTTTCTTT. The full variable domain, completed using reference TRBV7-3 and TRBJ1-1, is GAGVSQTPSNKVTEKGKYVELRCDPISGHTALYWYRQSLGQGPEFLIYFQGTGAADDSGLPNDRFFAVRPEGSVSTLKIQRTERGDSAVYLCASSLDRVNTEAFFGQGTRLTVV.

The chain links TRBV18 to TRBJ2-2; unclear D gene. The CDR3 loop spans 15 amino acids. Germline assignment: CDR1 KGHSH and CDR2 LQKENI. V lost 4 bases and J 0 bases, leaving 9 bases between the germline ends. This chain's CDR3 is CASSQRSTNTGELFF. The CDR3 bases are TGTGCCAGCTCACAGAGATCCACGAACACCGGGGAGCTGTTTTTT.

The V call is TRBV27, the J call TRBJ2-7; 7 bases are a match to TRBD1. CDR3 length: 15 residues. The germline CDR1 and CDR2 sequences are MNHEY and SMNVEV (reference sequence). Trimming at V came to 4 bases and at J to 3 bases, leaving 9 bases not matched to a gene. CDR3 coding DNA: TGTGCCAGCAGTTCCCACATACAGGGGCTCTACGAGCAGTACTTC. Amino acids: CASSSHIQGLYEQYF.

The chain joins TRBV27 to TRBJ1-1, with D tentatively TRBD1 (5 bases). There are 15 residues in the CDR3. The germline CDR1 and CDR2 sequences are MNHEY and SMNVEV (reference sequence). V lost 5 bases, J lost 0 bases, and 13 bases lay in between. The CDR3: CASSHPGGVNTEAFF. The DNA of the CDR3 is TGTGCCAGCAGTCACCCCGGAGGGGTGAACACTGAAGCTTTCTTT.

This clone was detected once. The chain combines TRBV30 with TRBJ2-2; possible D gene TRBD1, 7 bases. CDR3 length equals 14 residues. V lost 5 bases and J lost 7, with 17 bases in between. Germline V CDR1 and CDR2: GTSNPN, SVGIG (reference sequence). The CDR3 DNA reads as TGTGCCTGGGGGAGGCAGGGGGGCGGCGGGGAGCTGTTTTTT. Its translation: CAWGRQGGGGELFF.

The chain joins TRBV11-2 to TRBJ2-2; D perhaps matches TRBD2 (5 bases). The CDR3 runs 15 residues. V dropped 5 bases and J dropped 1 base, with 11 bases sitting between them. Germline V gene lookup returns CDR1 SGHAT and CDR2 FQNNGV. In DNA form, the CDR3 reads TGTGCCAGCAGCCGCCTCGGAGGGAACACCGGGGAGCTGTTTTTT. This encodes CASSRLGGNTGELFF.

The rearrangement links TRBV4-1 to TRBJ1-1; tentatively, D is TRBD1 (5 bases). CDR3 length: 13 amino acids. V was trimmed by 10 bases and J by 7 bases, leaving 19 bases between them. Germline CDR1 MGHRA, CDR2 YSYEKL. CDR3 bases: TGCGCCACACTCGACATGGCAGGGATTGAAGCTTTCTTT. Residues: CATLDMAGIEAFF.

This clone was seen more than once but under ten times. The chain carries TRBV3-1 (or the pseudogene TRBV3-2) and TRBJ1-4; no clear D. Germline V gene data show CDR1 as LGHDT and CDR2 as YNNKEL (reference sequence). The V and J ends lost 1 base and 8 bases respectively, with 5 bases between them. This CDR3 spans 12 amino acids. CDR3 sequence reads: CASSQGREKLFF. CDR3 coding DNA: TGTGCCAGCAGCCAAGGGAGGGAAAAACTGTTTTTT.

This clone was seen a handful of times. DNA of the CDR3: TGTGCCAGCAGCTTAGCGAGTGGGTCGGGGAACACTGAAGCTTTCTTT. Protein sequence: CASSLASGSGNTEAFF. This chain uses TRBV7-8 with TRBJ1-1; D ambiguous. Germline-derived CDR1 and CDR2 are SGHVS and FQNEAQ. The CDR3 has 16 residues. Trimming cost V 0 bases and J 1 base, with 12 bases left between them.

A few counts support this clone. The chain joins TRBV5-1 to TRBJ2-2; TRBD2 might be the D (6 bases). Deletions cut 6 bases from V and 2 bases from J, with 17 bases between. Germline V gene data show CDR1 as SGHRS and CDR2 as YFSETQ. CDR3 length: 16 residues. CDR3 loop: CASTPGDVINTGELFF. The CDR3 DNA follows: TGCGCCAGCACCCCGGGAGACGTCATAAACACCGGGGAGCTGTTTTTT.

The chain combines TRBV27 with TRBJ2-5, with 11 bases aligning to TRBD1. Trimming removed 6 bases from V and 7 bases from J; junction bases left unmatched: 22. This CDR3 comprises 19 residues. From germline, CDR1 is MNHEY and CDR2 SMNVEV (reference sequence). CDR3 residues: CASSMTGTGGFLVHGTQYF. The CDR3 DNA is TGTGCCAGCAGCATGACCGGGACAGGGGGTTTCTTGGTCCATGGGACCCAGTACTTC.

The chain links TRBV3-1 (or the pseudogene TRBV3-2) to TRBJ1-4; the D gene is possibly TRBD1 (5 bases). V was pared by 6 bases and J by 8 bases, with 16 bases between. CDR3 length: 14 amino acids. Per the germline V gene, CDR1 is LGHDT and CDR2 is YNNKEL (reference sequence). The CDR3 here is CASSARQGGEKLFF. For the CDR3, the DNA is TGTGCCAGCAGTGCCCGTCAGGGAGGAGAAAAACTGTTTTTT.

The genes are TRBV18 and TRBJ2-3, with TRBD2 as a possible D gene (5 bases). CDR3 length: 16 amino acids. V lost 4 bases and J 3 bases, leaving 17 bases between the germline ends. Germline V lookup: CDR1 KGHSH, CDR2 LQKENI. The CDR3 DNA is TGTGCCAGCTCACGTTCTCCGGTGGGAGCGACAGATACGCAGTATTTT. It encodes CASSRSPVGATDTQYF.

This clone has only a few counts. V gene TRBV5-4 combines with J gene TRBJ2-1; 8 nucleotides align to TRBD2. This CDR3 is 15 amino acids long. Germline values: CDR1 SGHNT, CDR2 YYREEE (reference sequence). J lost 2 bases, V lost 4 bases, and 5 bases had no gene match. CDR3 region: CASSGKRGTYNEQFF. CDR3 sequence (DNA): TGTGCCAGCAGCGGAAAGCGGGGGACCTACAATGAGCAGTTCTTC. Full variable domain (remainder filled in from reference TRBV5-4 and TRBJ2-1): ETGVTQSPTHLIKTRGQQVTLRCSSQSGHNTVSWYQQALGQGPQFIFQYYREEENGRGNFPPRFSGLQFPNYSSELNVNALELDDSALYLCASSGKRGTYNEQFFGPGTRLTVL.

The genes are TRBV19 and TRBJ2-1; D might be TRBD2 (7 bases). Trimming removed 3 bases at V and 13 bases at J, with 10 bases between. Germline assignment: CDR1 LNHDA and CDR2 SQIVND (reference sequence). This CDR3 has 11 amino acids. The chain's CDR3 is CASSMSGGQFF. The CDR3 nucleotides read TGTGCCAGTAGTATGTCGGGGGGCCAGTTCTTC.

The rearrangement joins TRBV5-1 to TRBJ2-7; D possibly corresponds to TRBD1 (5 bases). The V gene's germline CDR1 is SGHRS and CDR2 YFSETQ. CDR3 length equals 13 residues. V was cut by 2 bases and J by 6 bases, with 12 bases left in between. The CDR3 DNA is TGCGCCAGCAGCTTCCAGGGAAATTTCGAGCAGTACTTC. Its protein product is CASSFQGNFEQYF. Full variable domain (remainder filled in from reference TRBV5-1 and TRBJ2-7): KAGVTQTPRYLIKTRGQQVTLSCSPISGHRSVSWYQQTPGQGLQFLFEYFSETQRNKGNFPGRFSGRQFSNSRSEMNVSTLELGDSALYLCASSFQGNFEQYFGPGTRLTVT.

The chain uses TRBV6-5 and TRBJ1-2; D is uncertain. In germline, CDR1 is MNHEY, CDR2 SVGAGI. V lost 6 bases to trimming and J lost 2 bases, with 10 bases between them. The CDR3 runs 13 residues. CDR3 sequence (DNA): TGTGCCAGCAGGACCACAGAGAACTATGGCTACACCTTC. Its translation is CASRTTENYGYTF.

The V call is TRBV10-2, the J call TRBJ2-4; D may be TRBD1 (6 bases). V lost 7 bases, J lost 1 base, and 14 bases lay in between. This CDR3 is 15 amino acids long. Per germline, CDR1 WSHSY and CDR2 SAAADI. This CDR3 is CASINRVEAKNIQYF. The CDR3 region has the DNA TGCGCCAGCATTAACAGGGTGGAGGCCAAAAACATTCAGTACTTC.

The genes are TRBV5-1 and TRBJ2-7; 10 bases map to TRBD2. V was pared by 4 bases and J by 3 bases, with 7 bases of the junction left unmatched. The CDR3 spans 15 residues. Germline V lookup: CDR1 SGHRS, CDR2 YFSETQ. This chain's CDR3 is CASSPSSGGVYEQYF. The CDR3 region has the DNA TGCGCCAGCAGCCCTTCAAGCGGGGGGGTCTACGAGCAGTACTTC.

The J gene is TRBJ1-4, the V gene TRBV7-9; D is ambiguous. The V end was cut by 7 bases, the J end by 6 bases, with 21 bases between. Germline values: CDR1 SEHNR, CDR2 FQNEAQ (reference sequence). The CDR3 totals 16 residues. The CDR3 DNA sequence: TGTGCCAGCACCACGAACCGACTGGAGCCTTATGAAAAACTGTTTTTT. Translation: CASTTNRLEPYEKLFF.

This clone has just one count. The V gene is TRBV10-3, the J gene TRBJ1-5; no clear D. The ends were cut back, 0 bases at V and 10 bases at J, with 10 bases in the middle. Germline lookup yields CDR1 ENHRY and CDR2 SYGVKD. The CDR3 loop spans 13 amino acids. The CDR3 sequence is CAISESTSSPQHF. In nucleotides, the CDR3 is TGTGCCATCAGTGAGTCGACCTCTAGTCCCCAGCATTTT.